This T cell receptor beta chain was obtained from a study of somatic mutations in cytotoxic T cells in rheumatoid arthritis. Study at large: Flow sorting of some V beta antibody-stained T cells reached nearly 100% purity, with V beta1+ cells also TCRB-sequenced. Regarding the study as a whole: Measured CD8+ T-cell clonality, a value compared between rheumatoid arthritis patients and age-matched healthy controls, did not differ significantly.

Per the germline V gene, CDR1 is MNHNS and CDR2 is SASEGT. V gave up 3 bases and J gave up 4 bases; unmatched junction bases: 5. This CDR3 contains 15 residues. Comments on this clone: Antigen specificity is unknown.

It was blood donors, around 55% female and with a median age of 56 years (range about 21-80), who served as healthy controls. The investigators isolated CD4+ and CD8+ cells by positive magnetic bead selection and checked their purity by flow cytometry. The table came from immunoSEQ multiplex PCR; TCRdb's copy has only in-frame clones and leaves some out. The sample carries 20,000 or so clones, about 80% recorded once. The chain is built from TRBV6-1 and TRBJ2-3, with 9 bases aligning to TRBD2. The sequence came from a woman aged 45-59 years in good health. The specimen was CD8+ T cells sorted from blood. DNA of the CDR3: TGTGCCAGCAGTGACATGGCTAGCGGGGCAGATACGCAGTATTTT. Translation: CASSDMASGADTQYF.